This TCR beta chain was captured by sequencing in a study of OX40 agonist ivuxolimab in advanced cancers. A single count supports this clone. Its antigen is not identified. Only in-frame clones appear in the TCRdb table, and some are missing; sequencing was by immunoSEQ multiplex PCR. The sample has about 15,000 clones, 60% to 80% seen once. Overall study results and limits: By week 6 at 0.1 to 3.0 mg/kg, blood CD4+ and CD8+ T cells had expanded clonally. The 0.1-3.0 mg/kg partial responders had among the lowest clonal expansion.

Per the germline V gene, CDR1 is SEHNR and CDR2 is FQNEAQ (reference sequence). Trimming removed 4 bases from V and 3 bases from J; junction bases left unmatched: 13. The CDR3 loop spans 17 amino acids. The V gene is TRBV7-9, the J gene TRBJ2-3; 7 nucleotides line up with TRBD2. The sample consisted of CD4+ or CD8+ T cells sorted from blood, taken in a trial of the OX40 agonist ivuxolimab. The TCR sequence derives from an adult with an advanced solid tumor such as melanoma, head and neck, liver or kidney cancer. CDR3 DNA: TGTGCCAGCAGCTCAGCCGACTCGGGCGGGGGTACAGATACGCAGTATTTT. It translates to CASSSADSGGGTDTQYF. The complete variable domain, with remaining parts taken from reference TRBV7-9 and TRBJ2-3, reads DTGVSQNPRHKITKRGQNVTFRCDPISEHNRLYWYRQTLGQGPEFLTYFQNEAQLEKSRLLSDRFSAERPKGSFSTLEIQRTEQGDSAMYLCASSSADSGGGTDTQYFGPGTRLTVL.